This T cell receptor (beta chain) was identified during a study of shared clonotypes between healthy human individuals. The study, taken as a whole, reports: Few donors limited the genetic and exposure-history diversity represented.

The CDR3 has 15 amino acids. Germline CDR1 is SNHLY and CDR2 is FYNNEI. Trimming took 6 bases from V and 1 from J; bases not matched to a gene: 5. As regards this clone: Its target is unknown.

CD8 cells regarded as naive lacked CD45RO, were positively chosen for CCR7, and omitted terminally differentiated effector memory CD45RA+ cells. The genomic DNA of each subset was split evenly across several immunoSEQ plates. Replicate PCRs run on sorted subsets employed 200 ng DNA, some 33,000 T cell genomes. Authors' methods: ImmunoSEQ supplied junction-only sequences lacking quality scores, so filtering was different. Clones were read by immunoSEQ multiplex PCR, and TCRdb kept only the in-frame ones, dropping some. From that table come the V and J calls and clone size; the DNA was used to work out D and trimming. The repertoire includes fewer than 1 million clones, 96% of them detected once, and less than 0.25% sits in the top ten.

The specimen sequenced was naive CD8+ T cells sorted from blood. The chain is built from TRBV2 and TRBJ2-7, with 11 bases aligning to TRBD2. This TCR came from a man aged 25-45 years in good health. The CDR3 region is CASRVTSGKSYEQYF. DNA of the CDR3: TGTGCCAGCAGGGTGACTAGCGGGAAGTCCTACGAGCAGTACTTC.